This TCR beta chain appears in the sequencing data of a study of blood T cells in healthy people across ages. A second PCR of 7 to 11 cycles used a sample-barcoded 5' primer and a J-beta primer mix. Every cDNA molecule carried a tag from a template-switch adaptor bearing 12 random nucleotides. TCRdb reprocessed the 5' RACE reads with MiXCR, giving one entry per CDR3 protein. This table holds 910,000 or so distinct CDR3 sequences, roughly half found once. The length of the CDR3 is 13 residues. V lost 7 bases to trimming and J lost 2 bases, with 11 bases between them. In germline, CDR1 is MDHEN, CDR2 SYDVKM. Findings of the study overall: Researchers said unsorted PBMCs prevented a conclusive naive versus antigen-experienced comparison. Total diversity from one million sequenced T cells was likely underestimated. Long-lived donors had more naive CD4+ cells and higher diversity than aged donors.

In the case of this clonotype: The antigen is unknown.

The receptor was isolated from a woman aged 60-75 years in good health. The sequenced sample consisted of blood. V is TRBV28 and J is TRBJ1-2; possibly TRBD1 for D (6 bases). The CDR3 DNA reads TGTGCCAGCACCCGGACAGTAAACTATGGCTACACCTTC. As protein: CASTRTVNYGYTF.